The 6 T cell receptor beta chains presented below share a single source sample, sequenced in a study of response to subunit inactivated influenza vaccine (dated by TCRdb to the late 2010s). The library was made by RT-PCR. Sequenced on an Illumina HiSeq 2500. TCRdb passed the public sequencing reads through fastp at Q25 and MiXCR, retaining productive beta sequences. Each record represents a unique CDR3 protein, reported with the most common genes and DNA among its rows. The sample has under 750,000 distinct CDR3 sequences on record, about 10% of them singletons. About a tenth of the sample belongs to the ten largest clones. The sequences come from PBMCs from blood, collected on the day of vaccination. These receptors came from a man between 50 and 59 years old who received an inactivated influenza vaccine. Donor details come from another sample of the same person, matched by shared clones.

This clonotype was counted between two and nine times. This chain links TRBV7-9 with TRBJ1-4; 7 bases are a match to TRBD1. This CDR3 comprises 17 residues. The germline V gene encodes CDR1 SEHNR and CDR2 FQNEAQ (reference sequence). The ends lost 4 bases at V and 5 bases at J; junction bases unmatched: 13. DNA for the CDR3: TGTGCCAGCAGCTCAAGCTACAGACAGGGTGAGAATGAAAAACTGTTTTTT. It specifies CASSSSYRQGENEKLFF. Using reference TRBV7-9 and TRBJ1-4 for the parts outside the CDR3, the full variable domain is DTGVSQNPRHKITKRGQNVTFRCDPISEHNRLYWYRQTLGQGPEFLTYFQNEAQLEKSRLLSDRFSAERPKGSFSTLEIQRTEQGDSAMYLCASSSSYRQGENEKLFFGSGTQLSVL.

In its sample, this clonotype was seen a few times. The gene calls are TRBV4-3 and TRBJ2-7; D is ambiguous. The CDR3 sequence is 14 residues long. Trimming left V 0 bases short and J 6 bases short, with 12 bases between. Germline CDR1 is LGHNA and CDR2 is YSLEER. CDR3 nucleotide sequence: TGCGCCAGCAGCCAAGATTGGTTAGGGCGCGAGCAGTACTTC. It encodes CASSQDWLGREQYF.

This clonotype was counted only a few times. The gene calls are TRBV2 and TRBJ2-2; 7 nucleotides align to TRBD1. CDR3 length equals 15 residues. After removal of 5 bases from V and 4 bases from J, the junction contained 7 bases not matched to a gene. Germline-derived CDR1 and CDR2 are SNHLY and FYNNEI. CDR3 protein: CASSIQGVGTGELFF. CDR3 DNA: TGTGCCAGCAGTATCCAGGGGGTCGGCACCGGGGAGCTGTTTTTT. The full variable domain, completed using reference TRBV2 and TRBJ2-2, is EPEVTQTPSHQVTQMGQEVILRCVPISNHLYFYWYRQILGQKVEFLVSFYNNEISEKSEIFDDQFSVERPDGSNFTLKIRSTKLEDSAMYFCASSIQGVGTGELFFGEGSRLTVL.

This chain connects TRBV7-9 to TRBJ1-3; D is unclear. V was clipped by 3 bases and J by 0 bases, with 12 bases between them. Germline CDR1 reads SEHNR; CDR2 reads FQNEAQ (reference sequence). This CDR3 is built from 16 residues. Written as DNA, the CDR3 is TGTGCCAGCAGCTTCACCGGGCTGAGCTCTGGAAACACCATATATTTT. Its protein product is CASSFTGLSSGNTIYF. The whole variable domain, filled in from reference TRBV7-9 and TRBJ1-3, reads DTGVSQNPRHKITKRGQNVTFRCDPISEHNRLYWYRQTLGQGPEFLTYFQNEAQLEKSRLLSDRFSAERPKGSFSTLEIQRTEQGDSAMYLCASSFTGLSSGNTIYFGEGSWLTVV.

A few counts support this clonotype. The CDR3 is CASSPDRGSTEAFF. Here the CDR3 DNA reads TGTGCCAGCAGCCCCGACAGGGGCTCCACTGAAGCTTTCTTT. The chain recombines TRBV12-3 or TRBV12-4 with TRBJ1-1; 8 bases line up with TRBD1. With 6 bases clipped from V and 4 bases from J, the junction kept 7 bases outside the gene matches. The CDR3 covers 14 residues.

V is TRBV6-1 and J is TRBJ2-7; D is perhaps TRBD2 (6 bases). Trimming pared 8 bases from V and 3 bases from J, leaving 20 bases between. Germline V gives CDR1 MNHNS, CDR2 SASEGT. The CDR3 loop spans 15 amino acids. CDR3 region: CASWNGDSTSYEQYF. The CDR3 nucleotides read TGTGCCAGCTGGAACGGGGACTCCACGAGCTACGAGCAGTACTTC.